This section outlines one T cell receptor (beta chain) sequence together with its context. The antigen is not known. The source of the sample is a study of T cell responses to AZD1222 COVID-19 vaccine. Whole-study findings and limits: White British ancestry dominated among donors, who included more females, and clonal diversity was possibly underestimated.

Germline V gene lookup returns CDR1 SQVTM and CDR2 ANQGSEA. The germline V and J ends were trimmed by 6 bases and 2 bases, with 13 bases remaining between them. The CDR3 is 13 residues long. Clones were sequenced by immunoSEQ multiplex PCR, and TCRdb holds only the in-frame ones, with some missing. The table lists 140,000 to 150,000 clones, more than 85% of them singletons. The chain has TRBV29-1 and TRBJ1-1; a weak D match, TRBD1 (5 bases). The sample consisted of peripheral blood, taken on day 0 of AZD1222 vaccination. The origin of this receptor is an adult in good health. The CDR3 DNA follows: TGCAGCGTGGAAACCCAGGGAAACACTGAAGCTTTCTTT. Its protein product is CSVETQGNTEAFF.